The next 24 T cell receptor beta chains were all read from a single sample in a study of T cells in localized non-small cell lung cancer. Measured with immunoSEQ multiplex PCR; TCRdb has only the in-frame clones, and not every one. Among more than 25,000 clones listed, 88% were seen once. The sample consisted of peripheral blood, taken before any cancer treatment. The receptors were sampled from a female donor older than 55 with stage III squamous cell lung carcinoma.

This clone came up once. This rearrangement joins TRBV5-5 to TRBJ2-6; no firm D call. V was trimmed by 4 bases and J by 0 bases, leaving 14 bases between them. Per the germline V gene, CDR1 is SGHKS and CDR2 is YYEKEE (reference sequence). The CDR3 has 17 amino acids. Written as DNA, the CDR3 is TGTGCCAGCAGCATTTCGGCAGTGAGCTCTGGGGCCAACGTCCTGACTTTC. Translated, it gives CASSISAVSSGANVLTF.

This chain connects TRBV6-5 to TRBJ2-2, with 7 bases that match TRBD1. The CDR3 is 14 amino acids. The ends lost 11 bases at V and 5 bases at J; junction bases unmatched: 11. Looked up from germline, CDR1 is MNHEY and CDR2 is SVGAGI. Written as DNA, the CDR3 is TGTGCCGGGGCCCGGGACAGTGGGACCGGGGAGCTGTTTTTT. It encodes CAGARDSGTGELFF.

The chain couples TRBV5-4 to TRBJ1-2; 9 bases are a match to TRBD1. The CDR3 has 17 residues. Trimming removed 2 bases from V and 1 base from J; junction bases left unmatched: 9. The germline V gene encodes CDR1 SGHNT and CDR2 YYREEE (reference sequence). CDR3 sequence: CASSFLAGQGINYGYTF. DNA for the CDR3: TGTGCCAGCAGCTTCCTGGCCGGACAGGGGATTAACTATGGCTACACCTTC.

The CDR3 region is CASSLASAGYNEQFF. The CDR3 region has the DNA TGTGCCAGCAGCTTAGCGTCCGCCGGATACAATGAGCAGTTCTTC. The V gene is TRBV7-2, the J gene TRBJ2-1; D is uncertain. Trimming removed 0 bases at V and 4 bases at J, with 10 bases between. Germline V gene lookup returns CDR1 SGHTA and CDR2 FQGNSA. This CDR3 has 15 amino acids.

This chain connects TRBV28 to TRBJ1-4, with TRBD1 as a possible D gene (5 bases). This CDR3 region has 14 residues. Trimming removed 3 bases from V and 8 bases from J, with 13 bases in between. The germline V gene encodes CDR1 MDHEN and CDR2 SYDVKM. The CDR3 bases are TGTGCCAGCAGTTTTCAAGGGGTAGGGGAAAAACTGTTTTTT. It is translated as CASSFQGVGEKLFF.

The chain is built from TRBV19 and TRBJ1-3; 8 bases fit TRBD1. Losses at the gene ends were 7 bases for V and 0 bases for J; bases not matched to a gene: 11. The CDR3 runs to 17 residues. CDR1 and CDR2 (germline): LNHDA, SQIVND (reference sequence). The CDR3 protein is CASTRGTGPSSGNTIYF. DNA for the CDR3: TGTGCCAGTACCCGCGGGACAGGTCCCAGCTCTGGAAACACCATATATTTT.

The genes are TRBV27 and TRBJ1-2; 7 bases agree with TRBD1. V was clipped by 3 bases and J by 2 bases; unmatched bases: 6. The CDR3 has 15 residues. Looked up from germline, CDR1 is MNHEY and CDR2 is SMNVEV (reference sequence). In DNA, the CDR3 is TGTGCCAGCAGTTTGGGACAGTCCATAAACTATGGCTACACCTTC. It encodes CASSLGQSINYGYTF.

This sequence joins TRBV28 and TRBJ2-5; no clear D. Germline CDR1 reads MDHEN; CDR2 reads SYDVKM. V shed 4 bases and J shed 1 base, with 7 bases lying between them. The CDR3 is made up of 13 amino acids. As DNA, the CDR3 is TGTGCCAGCAGTTCACCCTCCCAAGAGACCCAGTACTTC. Translating it yields CASSSPSQETQYF.

This clone was observed a few times. V gene TRBV19 combines with J gene TRBJ2-7; D may be TRBD1 or TRBD2 (5 bases each). V was cut by 7 bases and J by 0 bases, with 13 bases left in between. The CDR3 length is 14 residues. CDR1 and CDR2 from the germline V gene are LNHDA and SQIVND (reference sequence). The CDR3 DNA reads TGTGCCAGTAAAAAGGGACCGCACTCCTACGAGCAGTACTTC. As protein: CASKKGPHSYEQYF.

The chain couples TRBV28 to TRBJ2-1, with 7 bases fitting TRBD2. The CDR3 contains 19 residues. In germline, CDR1 is MDHEN, CDR2 SYDVKM. J lost 3 bases, V lost 5 bases, and 19 bases had no gene match. CDR3 nucleotides: TGTGCCAGCAGTCCTGCAGAGCGGACCTGGGGGACTAACTACAATGAGCAGTTCTTC. As protein: CASSPAERTWGTNYNEQFF.

This chain connects TRBV28 to TRBJ1-1, with D possibly TRBD1 on 6 matching bases. V lost 2 bases and J 5 bases, leaving 6 bases between the germline ends. Germline V lookup: CDR1 MDHEN, CDR2 SYDVKM. There are 12 residues in the CDR3. The CDR3 DNA is TGTGCCAGCAGTTTAAGGGGGACTGAAGCTTTCTTT. Translated, it gives CASSLRGTEAFF.

This sequence joins TRBV11-2 and TRBJ2-5; D gene ambiguous. V lost 1 base, J lost 5 bases, and 8 bases lay in between. The CDR3 loop spans 13 amino acids. The germline V gene encodes CDR1 SGHAT and CDR2 FQNNGV. This CDR3 reads CASSLVGWETQYF. The CDR3, as DNA: TGTGCCAGCAGCTTAGTGGGGTGGGAGACCCAGTACTTC. Supplemented by reference TRBV11-2 and TRBJ2-5, the full variable domain reads EAGVAQSPRYKIIEKRQSVAFWCNPISGHATLYWYQQILGQGPKLLIQFQNNGVVDDSQLPKDRFSAERLKGVDSTLKIQPAKLEDSAVYLCASSLVGWETQYFGPGTRLLVL.

This clone was found once. The chain carries TRBV9 and TRBJ1-2; maybe TRBD1 (6 bases). The V gene's germline CDR1 is SGDLS and CDR2 YYNGEE. Deletions cut 0 bases from V and 4 bases from J, with 13 bases between. CDR3 length: 15 residues. This chain's CDR3 is CASSVGTDSRYGYTF. In nucleotides, the CDR3 is TGTGCCAGCAGCGTAGGGACAGATAGTCGCTATGGCTACACCTTC.

This chain links TRBV10-2 with TRBJ1-5; 10 positions match TRBD1. This CDR3 comprises 17 residues. CDR1 and CDR2 (germline): WSHSY, SAAADI. Trimming at V came to 0 bases and at J to 9 bases, leaving 11 bases not matched to a gene. The CDR3 bases are TGCGCCAGCAGTGAGTCCGGGACAGGGGTCCCCGGACTGCCCCAGCATTTT. This encodes CASSESGTGVPGLPQHF.

The rearrangement joins TRBV19 to TRBJ1-5; 7 bases match TRBD1. CDR1 is LNHDA and CDR2 is SQIVND in the germline V gene (reference sequence). V lost 6 bases to trimming and J lost 1 base; unmatched junction nucleotides: 3. This CDR3 contains 14 residues. CDR3 residues: CASSTTGSNQPQHF. The DNA for the CDR3 is TGTGCCAGTAGCACGACAGGGAGCAATCAGCCCCAGCATTTT.

V and J are TRBV19 and TRBJ2-1; 9 bases fit TRBD2. V gave up 3 bases and J gave up 6 bases; unmatched junction bases: 6. CDR1 and CDR2 (germline): LNHDA, SQIVND (reference sequence). The CDR3 is made up of 15 amino acids. CDR3 nucleotides: TGTGCCAGTAGTATTGGGCGGGAGGGGGTCAATGAGCAGTTCTTC. Its protein is CASSIGREGVNEQFF. The whole variable domain, filled in from reference TRBV19 and TRBJ2-1, reads DGGITQSPKYLFRKEGQNVTLSCEQNLNHDAMYWYRQDPGQGLRLIYYSQIVNDFQKGDIAEGYSVSREKKESFPLTVTSAQKNPTAFYLCASSIGREGVNEQFFGPGTRLTVL.

For this clone: Its ends do not fully match the called genes, so a read error is possible. The chain employs TRBV28 and TRBJ1-5; D is undetermined. The CDR3 spans 13 residues. Germline V gene data show CDR1 as MDHEN and CDR2 as SYDVKM. The CDR3 loop is CASSLVSHQPQHF. CDR3 bases: TGTGCCAGCAGTTTAGTTAGCCATCAGCCCCAGCATTTT.

The J gene is TRBJ2-5, the V gene TRBV28; D is possibly TRBD2 (5 bases). Near its end, the DNA agrees better with TRBJ2-7, so the J call may be wrong. Germline loops: CDR1 MDHEN, CDR2 SYDVKM. The CDR3 has 14 amino acids. CDR3 nucleotides: TGTGCCAGCTTTTACAGAGGGAAGCCCCACGAGCAGTACTTC. Translation: CASFYRGKPHEQYF.

V and J are TRBV5-1 and TRBJ2-7; no definite D call. Germline V gives CDR1 SGHRS, CDR2 YFSETQ. The CDR3 length is 13 residues. Trimming pared 0 bases from V and 3 bases from J, leaving 7 bases between. The CDR3 region is CASSLDGDYEQYF. The CDR3 DNA follows: TGCGCCAGCAGCTTGGACGGAGACTACGAGCAGTACTTC. Variable domain in full (rest from reference TRBV5-1 and TRBJ2-7): KAGVTQTPRYLIKTRGQQVTLSCSPISGHRSVSWYQQTPGQGLQFLFEYFSETQRNKGNFPGRFSGRQFSNSRSEMNVSTLELGDSALYLCASSLDGDYEQYFGPGTRLTVT.

For the CDR3, the DNA is TGTGCCAGCAGTCAGAGGCCAAGAGAGACCCAGTACTTC. Translating it yields CASSQRPRETQYF. The chain has TRBV27 and TRBJ2-5; D is undetermined. The CDR3 has 13 amino acids. CDR1 is MNHEY, CDR2 SMNVEV, per germline (reference sequence). Trimming stripped 5 bases from V and 4 bases from J, with 11 bases between.

The V call is TRBV5-1, the J call TRBJ2-3, with TRBD2 matching 11 bases. Trimming at V came to 0 bases and at J to 8 bases, leaving 5 bases not matched to a gene. CDR3 length: 15 residues. Germline-derived CDR1 and CDR2 are SGHRS and YFSETQ. The CDR3 bases are TGCGCCAGCAGCTTGGGAACTAGCGGGAGAGGTACGCAGTATTTT. It encodes CASSLGTSGRGTQYF.

The rearrangement links TRBV5-4 to TRBJ2-7; TRBD1 agrees at 8 bases. The CDR3 runs to 13 residues. J lost 3 bases, V lost 3 bases, and 2 bases had no gene match. From germline, CDR1 is SGHNT and CDR2 YYREEE (reference sequence). CDR3 sequence: CASSWTGYYEQYF. In nucleotides, the CDR3 is TGTGCCAGCAGCTGGACAGGGTACTACGAGCAGTACTTC.

The V gene is TRBV18, the J gene TRBJ2-7, with D perhaps matching TRBD2 (6 bases). The CDR3 contains 13 residues. Germline V gene sequence: CDR1 KGHSH, CDR2 LQKENI. The V gene lost 6 bases and the J gene lost 6 bases, with 15 bases spanning the gap. The CDR3: CASSRTEGLEQYF. For the CDR3, the DNA is TGTGCCAGCTCCCGAACGGAGGGCCTCGAGCAGTACTTC.

The chain carries TRBV18 and TRBJ2-1; no clear D gene. Germline V gene data show CDR1 as KGHSH and CDR2 as LQKENI. The CDR3 is 12 residues long. Trimming stripped 6 bases from V and 3 bases from J, with 6 bases between. The CDR3 protein is CASSLDYNEQFF. DNA for the CDR3: TGTGCCAGCTCGCTGGACTACAATGAGCAGTTCTTC.